The 10 T cell receptor beta chains below were found in one sample sequenced in a study of regulatory T cells in long-lasting Graves disease. Time point of the sample: newly diagnosed GD, antithyroid drugs for less than 3 months. Following extraction of RNA from PBMCs, that RNA was used to make the TCR library. Combining iRepertoire HTBI primers with Arm-PCR of CDR3 regions, the authors built TCR beta libraries. MiXCR, applied by TCRdb to the multiplex PCR reads, yields one record per CDR3 protein. Counted here are about 420,000 distinct CDR3 sequences, about 16% occurring once; the ten biggest clones make up less than 30%. These data are also associated with another study on T cells in Graves' hyperthyroidism and ophthalmopathy.

The source material was peripheral blood mononuclear cells (PBMCs), sampled at new diagnosis, from a patient treated with antithyroid drugs. These TCRs come from a woman under 30 with Graves disease.

The V call is TRBV7-2, the J call TRBJ2-5; a possible D gene is TRBD2 (6 bases). Germline lookup yields CDR1 SGHTA and CDR2 FQGNSA. There are 14 residues in the CDR3. Trimming left V 5 bases short and J 3 bases short, with 13 bases between. CDR3 nucleotides: TGTGCCAGCAGCCCCCAACGACTAGAAGAGACCCAGTACTTC. Protein product: CASSPQRLEETQYF.

This sequence joins TRBV5-4 and TRBJ1-3; unclear D gene. Germline CDR1 and CDR2: SGHNT and YYREEE (reference sequence). V lost 0 bases to trimming and J lost 0 bases, with 10 bases between them. The CDR3 is 16 amino acids. CDR3 sequence reads: CASSLDGSFSGNTIYF. The CDR3 DNA is TGTGCCAGCAGCTTGGACGGCAGTTTCTCTGGAAACACCATATATTTT.

This clonotype turned up a few times. The chain combines TRBV20-1 with TRBJ2-1, with 7 positions matching TRBD2. With V trimmed by 3 bases and J by 8 bases, 10 bases remained unmatched. The V gene's germline CDR1 is DFQATT and CDR2 SNEGSKA (reference sequence). The CDR3 is made up of 14 amino acids. CDR3 region: CSARSGGSHYEQFF. The CDR3, as DNA: TGCAGTGCTAGGTCTGGCGGGAGCCACTATGAGCAGTTCTTC.

Many counts were recorded for this clonotype. The V and J genes are TRBV20-1 and TRBJ2-5; D not certain. V was cut by 3 bases and J by 1 base, with 12 bases left in between. The germline CDR1 and CDR2 sequences are DFQATT and SNEGSKA (reference sequence). The CDR3 covers 14 residues. Here the CDR3 DNA reads TGCAGTGCTAGCAAGGACGGGCGCCAAGAGACCCAGTACTTC. Its protein is CSASKDGRQETQYF.

The rearrangement links TRBV10-1 to TRBJ2-7; maybe TRBD2 (6 bases). This CDR3 has 14 residues. Germline values: CDR1 WNHNN, CDR2 SYGVQD (reference sequence). Trimming shortened V by 2 bases and J by 3 bases, and 11 bases separated the two germline ends. The CDR3: CASSEGGFGYEQYF. CDR3 DNA: TGCGCCAGCAGTGAGGGGGGGTTTGGCTACGAGCAGTACTTC.

This sequence joins TRBV7-3 and TRBJ2-1; 10 positions agree with TRBD1. The germline V gene encodes CDR1 SGHTA and CDR2 FQGTGA. Losses at the gene ends were 1 base for V and 4 bases for J; bases not matched to a gene: 4. The CDR3 runs 16 residues. The CDR3 DNA reads as TGTGCCAGCAGCTTAATGGGGACAGGGGCTTACAATGAGCAGTTCTTC. Amino acid sequence: CASSLMGTGAYNEQFF. Supplemented by reference TRBV7-3 and TRBJ2-1, the full variable domain reads GAGVSQTPSNKVTEKGKYVELRCDPISGHTALYWYRQSLGQGPEFLIYFQGTGAADDSGLPNDRFFAVRPEGSVSTLKIQRTERGDSAVYLCASSLMGTGAYNEQFFGPGTRLTVL.

This clonotype came up a few times. The chain couples TRBV3-1 to TRBJ1-3; D ambiguous. The V gene lost 6 bases and the J gene lost 1 base, with 10 bases spanning the gap. CDR1 and CDR2 from the germline V gene are LGHDT and YNNKEL (reference sequence). CDR3 length: 14 amino acids. CDR3 nucleotide sequence: TGTGCCAGCAGTCACCAAGGATCTGGAAACACCATATATTTT. The encoded protein is CASSHQGSGNTIYF.

The rearrangement uses TRBV10-1 and TRBJ1-5; D remains unclear. Germline V gives CDR1 WNHNN, CDR2 SYGVQD (reference sequence). Trimming removed 8 bases at V and 1 base at J, with 24 bases between. This CDR3 contains 18 residues. CDR3 protein: CASPPFGYSPLSNQPQHF. CDR3 nucleotides: TGCGCCAGCCCCCCCTTCGGATATAGCCCATTAAGCAATCAGCCCCAGCATTTT.

This clonotype was seen many times. The rearrangement joins TRBV20-1 to TRBJ2-5; 10 bases fit TRBD2. CDR1 is DFQATT and CDR2 is SNEGSKA in the germline V gene (reference sequence). This CDR3 has 15 residues. J gave up 5 bases and V 2 bases, and 8 bases lay outside the gene matches. The CDR3 region is CSARLPTSGLETQYF. The CDR3 nucleotides read TGCAGTGCTAGACTCCCGACTAGCGGGCTGGAGACCCAGTACTTC.

There are many counts of this clonotype. The V gene is TRBV29-1, the J gene TRBJ1-1; TRBD1 is a possible D gene (6 bases). The CDR3 length is 13 residues. Germline V gives CDR1 SQVTM, CDR2 ANQGSEA. V lost 5 bases and J lost 2, with 12 bases in between. The CDR3 coding sequence is TGCAGCGTTCAACAGGGCTTAAACACTGAAGCTTTCTTT. Encoded protein: CSVQQGLNTEAFF.